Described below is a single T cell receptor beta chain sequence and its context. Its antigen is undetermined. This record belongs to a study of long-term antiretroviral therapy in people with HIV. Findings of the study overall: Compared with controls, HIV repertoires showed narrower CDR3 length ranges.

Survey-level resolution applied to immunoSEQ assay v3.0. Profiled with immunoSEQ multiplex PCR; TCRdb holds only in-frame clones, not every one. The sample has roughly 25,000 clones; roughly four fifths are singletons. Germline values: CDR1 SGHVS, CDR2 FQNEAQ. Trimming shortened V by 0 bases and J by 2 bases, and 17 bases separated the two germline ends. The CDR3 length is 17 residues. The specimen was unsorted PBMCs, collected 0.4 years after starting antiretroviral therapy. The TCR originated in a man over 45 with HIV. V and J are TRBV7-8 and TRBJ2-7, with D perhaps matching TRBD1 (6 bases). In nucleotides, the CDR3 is TGTGCCAGCAGCTTAGCGGGGGCGGTGGACCCAACCTACGAGCAGTACTTC. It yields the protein CASSLAGAVDPTYEQYF. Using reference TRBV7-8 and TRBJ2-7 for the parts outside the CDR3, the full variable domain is GAGVSQSPRYKVAKRGQDVALRCDPISGHVSLFWYQQALGQGPEFLTYFQNEAQLDKSGLPSDRFFAERPEGSVSTLKIQRTQQEDSAVYLCASSLAGAVDPTYEQYFGPGTRLTVT.